This entry lists 6 T cell receptor beta chains sequenced from one sample in a study of PD-L1 blockade in urothelial cancer. TCRdb's table, derived via immunoSEQ multiplex PCR, lists solely in-frame clones and lacks some. The table includes around 100,000 clones, around 85% detected once. Sequencing was performed on PBMCs, taken around atezolizumab (anti-PD-L1) treatment. The receptor source for this set is a man aged 45-65 years with urothelial cancer.

This chain links TRBV28 with TRBJ1-5; tentatively, D is TRBD1 (5 bases). V was cut by 6 bases and J by 2 bases, with 23 bases left in between. This CDR3 is built from 18 residues. CDR1 and CDR2 (germline): MDHEN, SYDVKM. This chain's CDR3 is CASRDIRRGFIGNQPQHF. In nucleotides, the CDR3 is TGTGCCAGCAGAGACATACGTAGGGGTTTTATTGGCAATCAGCCCCAGCATTTT.

The chain employs TRBV28 and TRBJ2-7; a possible D gene is TRBD1 (5 bases). V was cut by 3 bases and J by 0 bases, with 9 bases left in between. CDR3 length: 14 residues. From germline, CDR1 is MDHEN and CDR2 SYDVKM. CDR3 residues: CASSLGQGSYEQYF. The CDR3 DNA reads as TGTGCCAGCAGTTTGGGCCAGGGCTCCTACGAGCAGTACTTC.

This rearrangement joins TRBV28 to TRBJ1-6, with 10 positions matching TRBD1. The V segment lost 2 bases and the J segment 9 bases; nucleotides outside the gene matches: 4. The length of the CDR3 is 15 residues. CDR1 is MDHEN and CDR2 is SYDVKM in the germline V gene. The CDR3 bases are TGTGCCAGCAGTTTAAGGACAGGGGGGCGTTCACCCCTCCACTTT. It specifies CASSLRTGGRSPLHF.

The CDR3 bases are TGTGCCAGCAGTTTTGAGAGGAATTCACCCCTCCACTTT. Translating it yields CASSFERNSPLHF. The chain joins TRBV28 to TRBJ1-6; D gene ambiguous. Germline V gene data show CDR1 as MDHEN and CDR2 as SYDVKM. V was clipped by 3 bases and J by 7 bases, with 7 bases between them. The CDR3 runs to 13 residues.

In this sample, this clone turned up a few times. The chain recombines TRBV10-3 with TRBJ2-3, with 10 bases matching TRBD2. Germline trimming cut 6 bases from V and 3 bases from J; bases unmatched to any gene: 6. The germline gives CDR1 ENHRY, CDR2 SYGVKD. The CDR3 loop spans 15 amino acids. The CDR3 is CAIRIAGGLTDTQYF. CDR3 nucleotides: TGTGCCATCAGGATAGCGGGAGGTTTGACAGATACGCAGTATTTT.

This rearrangement joins TRBV13 to TRBJ2-7; D perhaps matches TRBD1 (5 bases). CDR1 and CDR2 from the germline V gene are PRHDT and FYEKMQ (reference sequence). Trimming took off 2 bases at V and 9 bases at J, with 20 bases between the two ends. This CDR3 region has 15 residues. The CDR3 is CASSLYQTENFGQYF. In nucleotides, the CDR3 is TGTGCCAGCAGCTTATACCAGACAGAAAACTTCGGGCAGTACTTC.